The 13 T cell receptor beta chains below all came from one sample that was sequenced in a study of PD-L1 blockade in urothelial cancer. Assay: immunoSEQ multiplex PCR; the TCRdb copy retains only in-frame clones and omits some. The repertoire holds some 41,000 clones, with roughly 85% as singletons. The time point: peripheral blood 6 weeks after treatment start. The specimen comprised PBMCs, sampled around atezolizumab (anti-PD-L1) treatment. Every receptor here comes from a man in his 70s with urothelial cancer.

V usage is TRBV6-5 and J usage is TRBJ2-7, with 13 bases fitting TRBD2. Looked up from germline, CDR1 is MNHEY and CDR2 is SVGAGI. The CDR3 loop spans 15 amino acids. V was clipped by 6 bases and J by 3 bases; unmatched bases: 5. CDR3 residues: CASSRTSGRFYEQYF. The CDR3 DNA reads TGTGCCAGCAGCCGGACTAGCGGGAGATTCTACGAGCAGTACTTC.

The gene calls are TRBV27 and TRBJ2-3, with TRBD2 identical over 7 bases. Germline values: CDR1 MNHEY, CDR2 SMNVEV (reference sequence). This CDR3 is 17 amino acids long. After removal of 5 bases from V and 2 bases from J, the junction contained 13 bases not matched to a gene. CDR3 residues: CASSPRWDYSSTDTQYF. The CDR3 nucleotides are TGTGCCAGCAGTCCCCGTTGGGACTACTCTTCCACAGATACGCAGTATTTT.

V and J are TRBV5-1 and TRBJ2-1; 11 nucleotides match TRBD2. In germline, CDR1 is SGHRS, CDR2 YFSETQ. The V and J ends lost 4 bases and 7 bases, in that order; junction bases with no gene match: 13. The CDR3 has 17 amino acids. CDR3 sequence reads: CASSPLTSGRSGNEQFF. CDR3 bases: TGCGCCAGCAGCCCGCTAACTAGCGGGAGATCAGGTAATGAGCAGTTCTTC.

This chain uses TRBV5-4 with TRBJ1-2; D gene uncertain. The CDR3 contains 16 residues. Per germline, CDR1 SGHNT and CDR2 YYREEE (reference sequence). V shed 3 bases and J shed 4 bases, with 19 bases lying between them. CDR3 DNA: TGTGCCAGCAGCTCCAAAACCTCTATTACCCCCTATGGCTACACCTTC. Protein sequence: CASSSKTSITPYGYTF. The full variable domain, in which reference TRBV5-4 and TRBJ1-2 provide the parts outside the CDR3, is ETGVTQSPTHLIKTRGQQVTLRCSSQSGHNTVSWYQQALGQGPQFIFQYYREEENGRGNFPPRFSGLQFPNYSSELNVNALELDDSALYLCASSSKTSITPYGYTFGSGTRLTVV.

The chain has TRBV7-2 and TRBJ2-7, with 9 bases lining up with TRBD1. This CDR3 region has 14 residues. Germline-derived CDR1 and CDR2 are SGHTA and FQGNSA. V shed 5 bases and J 4 bases; nucleotides not matched to a gene: 6. The CDR3 DNA reads as TGTGCCAGCAGCGCATCGGGACAGGGTTACGAGCAGTACTTC. Amino acid sequence: CASSASGQGYEQYF.

This clone was observed a handful of times. This sequence joins TRBV11-2 and TRBJ2-7, with D hard to call. The germline V and J ends were trimmed by 4 bases and 7 bases, with 14 bases remaining between them. The CDR3 is made up of 13 amino acids. The germline V gene has CDR1 SGHAT and CDR2 FQNNGV. CDR3 sequence: CASSSYQTGEQYF. Written as DNA, the CDR3 is TGTGCCAGCAGCTCATATCAGACTGGGGAGCAGTACTTC.

This chain uses TRBV7-2 with TRBJ1-4; D not resolved. The CDR3 length is 14 residues. Per germline, CDR1 SGHTA and CDR2 FQGNSA. The V and J ends lost 1 base and 8 bases respectively, with 11 bases between them. Here the CDR3 DNA reads TGTGCCAGCAGCTTAGGAGGGCTGGGGGAAAAACTGTTTTTT. Residues: CASSLGGLGEKLFF.

The rearrangement uses TRBV4-1 and TRBJ1-5; TRBD1 agrees at 10 bases. Germline V lookup: CDR1 MGHRA, CDR2 YSYEKL. The V and J ends lost 3 bases and 7 bases, in that order; junction bases with no gene match: 6. The CDR3 length is 15 residues. For the CDR3, the DNA is TGCGCCAGCAGCCAGACAGGGGGCGGGGGGCAGCCCCAGCATTTT. It translates to CASSQTGGGGQPQHF.

V and J are TRBV11-3 and TRBJ2-1, with a tentative D call TRBD2 (6 bases). Germline assignment: CDR1 SGHNT and CDR2 YENEEA. The length of the CDR3 is 13 residues. V lost 5 bases and J 4 bases, leaving 9 bases between the germline ends. CDR3 in DNA: TGTGCCAGCAGCCCGGACTATTACAATGAGCAGTTCTTC. It translates to CASSPDYYNEQFF.

The J gene is TRBJ2-5, the V gene TRBV2; weak D call: TRBD2 (7 bases). CDR3 length: 15 residues. Germline V gives CDR1 SNHLY, CDR2 FYNNEI. The germline V and J ends were trimmed by 3 bases and 4 bases, with 15 bases remaining between them. The CDR3 DNA reads TGTGCCAGCAGTGATATTTCGGGGGGCGCAGAGACCCAGTACTTC. Its protein product is CASSDISGGAETQYF.

The chain couples TRBV6-5 to TRBJ2-7; TRBD2 matches at 8 bases. The CDR3 runs to 15 residues. Germline V gene lookup returns CDR1 MNHEY and CDR2 SVGAGI. Trimming at V came to 0 bases and at J to 6 bases, leaving 7 bases not matched to a gene. CDR3 nucleotide sequence: TGTGCCAGCAGTTACTCGAGAGCGGGAGAGGGCGAGCAGTACTTC. It yields the protein CASSYSRAGEGEQYF.

The rearrangement joins TRBV30 to TRBJ1-4, with D maybe TRBD1 (5 bases). The CDR3 length is 13 residues. From germline, CDR1 is GTSNPN and CDR2 SVGIG (reference sequence). The V end lost 5 bases, the J end lost 9 bases, and 16 bases lay between the germline ends. The CDR3 DNA reads as TGTGCCTGGGGGCCCCAGGGTCCCCAAAAACTGTTTTTT. Translating it yields CAWGPQGPQKLFF.

This chain links TRBV29-1 with TRBJ1-5, with D uncertain. Per germline, CDR1 SQVTM and CDR2 ANQGSEA. The CDR3 contains 13 residues. V gave up 5 bases and J gave up 4 bases, with 12 bases separating them. The CDR3 reads CSVSWQSNQPQHF. The CDR3 nucleotides are TGCAGCGTTTCTTGGCAGTCGAATCAGCCCCAGCATTTT.